The entry below describes one TCR beta chain. The record originates from a study of T cell changes during pregnancy in multiple sclerosis. Germline V lookup: CDR1 SGHVS, CDR2 FQNEAQ. V trimming: 5 bases; J trimming: 5 bases; junction bases outside the gene matches: 7. This CDR3 contains 15 residues. Method: immunoSEQ multiplex PCR; TCRdb's copy keeps in-frame clones and lacks some. The sample carries more than 65,000 clones, 80% to 95% recorded once. The sequence derives from a female donor with multiple sclerosis, enrolled in a pregnancy study. The chain has TRBV7-8 and TRBJ2-1; 9 bases agree with TRBD2. This material consisted of CD4+ T cells from peripheral blood mononuclear cells, taken before pregnancy. The CDR3 is CASSPRTSENNEQFF. The CDR3 DNA is TGTGCCAGCAGCCCCCGGACTAGCGAGAACAATGAGCAGTTCTTC.